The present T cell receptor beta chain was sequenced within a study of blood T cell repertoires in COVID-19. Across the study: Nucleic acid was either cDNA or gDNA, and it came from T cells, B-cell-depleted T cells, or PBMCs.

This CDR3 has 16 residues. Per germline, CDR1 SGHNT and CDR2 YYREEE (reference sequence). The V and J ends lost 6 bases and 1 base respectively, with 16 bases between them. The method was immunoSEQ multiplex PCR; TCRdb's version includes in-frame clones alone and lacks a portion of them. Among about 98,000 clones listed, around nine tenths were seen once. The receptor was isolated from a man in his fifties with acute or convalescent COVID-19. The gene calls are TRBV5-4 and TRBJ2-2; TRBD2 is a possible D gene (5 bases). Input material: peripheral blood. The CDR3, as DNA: TGTGCCAGCACCCCCGGCGGAGGCTTGAACACCGGGGAGCTGTTTTTT. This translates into CASTPGGGLNTGELFF.